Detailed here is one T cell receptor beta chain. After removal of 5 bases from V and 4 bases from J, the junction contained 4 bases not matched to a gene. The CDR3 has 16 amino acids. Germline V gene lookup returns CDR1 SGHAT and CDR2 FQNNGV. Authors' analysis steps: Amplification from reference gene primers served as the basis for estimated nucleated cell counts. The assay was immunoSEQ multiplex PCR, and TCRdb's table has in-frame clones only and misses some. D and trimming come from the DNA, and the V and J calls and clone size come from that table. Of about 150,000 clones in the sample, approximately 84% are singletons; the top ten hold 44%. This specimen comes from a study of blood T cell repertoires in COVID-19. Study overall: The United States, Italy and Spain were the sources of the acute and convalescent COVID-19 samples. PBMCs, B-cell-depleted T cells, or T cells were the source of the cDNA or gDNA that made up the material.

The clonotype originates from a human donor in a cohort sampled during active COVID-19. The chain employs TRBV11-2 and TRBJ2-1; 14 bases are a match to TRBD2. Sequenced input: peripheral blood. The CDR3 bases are TGTGCCAGCAGCGCAAGACTAGCGGGAGGGTACAATGAGCAGTTCTTC. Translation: CASSARLAGGYNEQFF.